These T cell receptor beta chains were read from a single sample in a study of radiotherapy plus CTLA-4 blockade in lung cancer. Libraries were prepared by immunoSEQ multiplex PCR; TCRdb keeps only in-frame clonotypes and omits some of them. The repertoire holds around 90,000 clones, with around 82% as singletons. The input for sequencing was peripheral blood, taken from a patient treated with radiotherapy plus ipilimumab. The source of these receptors is a human donor with non-small cell lung cancer who had stable disease on radiotherapy plus ipilimumab. Both conserved end residues are trimmed from each CDR3.

v_call cdr3_aa
TRBV5-1 ASSLVGETQY
TRBV28 ASSSLYRGQETQY
TRBV9 ASSSNRGLVSSEAF
TRBV30 AWGRAAGSTDTQY
TRBV6-1 ASSLTGGDGYT
TRBV5-1 ASSADRATLRAF
TRBV2 ASSPRVGAYNEQF
TRBV10-2 ASRESGTGAYEQY
TRBV18 ASSPYSLNSPLH
TRBV5-1 ASSLVSGRISYEQY
TRBV7-2 ASSSSGQRGDEQY
TRBV30 AWTDALRTTNEKLF
TRBV6-1 ASSGQPYVNTEAF
TRBV9 ASSVIGSGGSTDTQY
TRBV7-8 ASSFGLAGGPGELF
TRBV7-2 ASSRGLAENNEQF
TRBV7-8 ASSLLELTNQPQH
TRBV6-1 ASKVPGGSGSTIY
TRBV7-2 ASSLAALVPGEKLF
TRBV28 ASYRDRTGGTYNEQF
TRBV5-1 ASSLGAGQGARETQY